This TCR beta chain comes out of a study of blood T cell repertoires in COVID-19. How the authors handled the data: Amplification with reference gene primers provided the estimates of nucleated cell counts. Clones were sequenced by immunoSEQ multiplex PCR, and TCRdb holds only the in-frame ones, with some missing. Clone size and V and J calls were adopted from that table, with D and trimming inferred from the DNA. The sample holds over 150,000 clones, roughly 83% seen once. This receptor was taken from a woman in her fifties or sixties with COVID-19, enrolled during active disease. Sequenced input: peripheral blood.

CDR3 sequence: CASSPLAGGKKNEQFF. CDR3 nucleotides: TGTGCCAGCAGTCCCCTAGCGGGGGGGAAAAAGAATGAGCAGTTCTTC. The chain recombines TRBV27 with TRBJ2-1; 12 bases match TRBD2. V lost 5 bases, J lost 7 bases, and 9 bases stayed unmatched. The CDR3 extends over 16 amino acids. Per germline, CDR1 MNHEY and CDR2 SMNVEV (reference sequence).